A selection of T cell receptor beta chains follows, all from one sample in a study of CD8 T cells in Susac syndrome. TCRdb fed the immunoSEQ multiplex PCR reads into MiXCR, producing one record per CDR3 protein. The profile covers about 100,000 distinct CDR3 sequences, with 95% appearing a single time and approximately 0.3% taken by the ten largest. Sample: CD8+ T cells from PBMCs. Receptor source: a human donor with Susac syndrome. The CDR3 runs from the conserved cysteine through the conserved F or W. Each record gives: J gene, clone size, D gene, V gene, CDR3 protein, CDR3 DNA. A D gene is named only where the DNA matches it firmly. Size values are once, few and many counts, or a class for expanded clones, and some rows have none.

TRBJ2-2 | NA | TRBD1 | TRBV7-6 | CASSLGGQGRTGELFF | TGTGCCAGCAGCTTAGGGGGACAGGGAAGGACCGGGGAGCTGTTTTTT
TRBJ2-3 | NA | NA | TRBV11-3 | CASSRPGTDTQYF | TGTGCCAGCAGCCGGCCGGGCACAGATACGCAGTATTTT
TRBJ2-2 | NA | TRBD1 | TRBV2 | CASSPDRGFTGELFF | TGTGCCAGCAGTCCGGACAGGGGGTTCACCGGGGAGCTGTTTTTT
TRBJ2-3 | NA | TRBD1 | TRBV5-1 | CASSRRDRGTDTQYF | TGCGCCAGCAGCCGCCGGGACAGGGGCACAGATACGCAGTATTTT
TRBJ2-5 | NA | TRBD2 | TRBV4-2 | CASSQDGGASGSLETQYF | TGTGCCAGCAGCCAAGATGGTGGGGCTAGCGGGAGTTTGGAGACCCAGTACTTC
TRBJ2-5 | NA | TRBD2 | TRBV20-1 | CSASISGLAGVETQYF | TGCAGTGCTAGCATTTCAGGACTAGCGGGAGTAGAGACCCAGTACTTC
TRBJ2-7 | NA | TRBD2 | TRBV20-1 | CSALAGDSYEQYF | TGCAGTGCTCTAGCGGGGGACTCCTACGAGCAGTACTTC
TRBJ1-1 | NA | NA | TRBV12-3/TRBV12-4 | CASSLSRTEAFF | TGTGCCAGCAGTTTATCCAGAACCGAAGCTTTCTTT
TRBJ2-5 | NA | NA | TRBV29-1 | CSVGDSQETQYF | TGCAGCGTTGGTGACAGTCAAGAGACCCAGTACTTC
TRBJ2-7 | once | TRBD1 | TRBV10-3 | CATGDRYEQYF | TGTGCCACCGGGGACAGGTACGAGCAGTACTTC
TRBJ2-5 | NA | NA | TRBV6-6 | CASSYPPGTAVGAQYF | TGTGCCAGCAGTTACCCGCCCGGGACGGCTGTGGGCGCCCAGTACTTC
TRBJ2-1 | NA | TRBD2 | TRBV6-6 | CATSVAGYNEQFF | TGTGCCACCTCGGTAGCGGGGTACAATGAGCAGTTCTTC
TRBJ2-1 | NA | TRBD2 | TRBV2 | CASSEAPGLVNEQFF | TGTGCCAGCAGTGAAGCGCCCGGACTAGTCAATGAGCAGTTCTTC
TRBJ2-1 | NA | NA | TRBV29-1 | CSVASTSYNEQFF | TGCAGCGTTGCTAGTACCTCCTACAATGAGCAGTTCTTC